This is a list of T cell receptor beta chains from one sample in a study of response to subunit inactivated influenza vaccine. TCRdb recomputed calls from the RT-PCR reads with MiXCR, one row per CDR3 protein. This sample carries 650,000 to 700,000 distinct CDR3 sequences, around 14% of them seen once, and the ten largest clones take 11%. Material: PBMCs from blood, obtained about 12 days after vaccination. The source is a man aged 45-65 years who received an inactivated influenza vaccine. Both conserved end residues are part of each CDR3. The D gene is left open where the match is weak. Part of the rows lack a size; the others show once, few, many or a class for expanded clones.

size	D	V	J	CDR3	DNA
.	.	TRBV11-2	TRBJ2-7	CASSLDLGHSYEQYF	TGTGCCAGCAGCTTAGATCTGGGACATTCCTACGAGCAGTACTTC
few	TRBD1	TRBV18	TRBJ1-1	CASSGGTGRVNTEAFF	TGTGCCAGCTCGGGAGGGACAGGGAGGGTGAACACTGAAGCTTTCTTT
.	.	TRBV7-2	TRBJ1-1	CASTPSMNTEAFF	TGTGCCAGCACCCCGAGCATGAACACTGAAGCTTTCTTT
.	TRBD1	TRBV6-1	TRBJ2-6	CASSRDRLAGANVLTF	TGTGCCAGCAGCCGGGACAGGCTAGCCGGGGCCAACGTCCTGACTTTC
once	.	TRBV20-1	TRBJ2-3	CSARDLNTDTLYF	TGCAGTGCTAGAGATCTGAACACAGATACGCTGTATTTT
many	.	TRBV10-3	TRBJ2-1	CAISTAGAPFRRNEQFF	TGTGCCATCAGTACCGCGGGGGCCCCATTTCGACGGAATGAGCAGTTCTTC
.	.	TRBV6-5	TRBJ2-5	CASSYGGRGEGETQYF	TGTGCCAGCAGTTACGGGGGCAGGGGCGAGGGAGAGACCCAGTACTTC
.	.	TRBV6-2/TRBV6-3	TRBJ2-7	CASIPAGRGYEQYF	TGTGCCAGCATCCCTGCGGGCCGAGGCTACGAGCAGTACTTC
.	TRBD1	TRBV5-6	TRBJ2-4	CASSLAGGENIQYF	TGTGCCAGCAGCTTGGCAGGGGGCGAAAACATTCAGTACTTC
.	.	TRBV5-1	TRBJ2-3	CASSLDPQSTDTQYF	TGCGCCAGCAGCTTGGATCCACAGTCGACAGATACGCAGTATTTT
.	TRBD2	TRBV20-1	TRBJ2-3	CSANPWAGDTDTQYF	TGCAGTGCTAACCCATGGGCGGGGGACACAGATACGCAGTATTTT
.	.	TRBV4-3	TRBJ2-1	CAISQGFSGQYNEQFF	TGCGCCATCAGCCAAGGTTTCAGCGGGCAGTACAATGAGCAGTTCTTC